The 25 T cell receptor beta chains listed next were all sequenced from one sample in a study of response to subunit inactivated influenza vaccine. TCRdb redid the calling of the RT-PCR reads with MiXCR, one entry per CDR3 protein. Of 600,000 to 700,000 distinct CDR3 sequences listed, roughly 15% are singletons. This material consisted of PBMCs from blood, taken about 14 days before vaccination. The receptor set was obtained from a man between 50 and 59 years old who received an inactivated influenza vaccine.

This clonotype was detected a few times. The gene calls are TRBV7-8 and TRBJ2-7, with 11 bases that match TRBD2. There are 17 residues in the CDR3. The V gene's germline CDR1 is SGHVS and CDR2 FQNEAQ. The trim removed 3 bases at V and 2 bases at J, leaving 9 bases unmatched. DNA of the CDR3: TGTGCCAGCAGCTTCCGTATGGGGACTAGCGGAACCTACGAGCAGTACTTC. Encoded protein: CASSFRMGTSGTYEQYF.

The DNA for the CDR3 is TGCGCCAGCAGTTTAAGCGGGATACCTCATATGGGTGAGCAGTTCTTC. Its translation is CASSLSGIPHMGEQFF. This rearrangement joins TRBV5-1 to TRBJ2-1, with 7 nucleotides matching TRBD2. V trimming: 5 bases; J trimming: 9 bases; junction bases outside the gene matches: 17. Germline CDR1 is SGHRS and CDR2 is YFSETQ. There are 16 residues in the CDR3.

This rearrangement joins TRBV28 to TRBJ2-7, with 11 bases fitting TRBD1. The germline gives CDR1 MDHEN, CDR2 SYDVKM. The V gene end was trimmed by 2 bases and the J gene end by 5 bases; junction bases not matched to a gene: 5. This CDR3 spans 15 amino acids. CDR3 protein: CASSLLGTGGNEQYF. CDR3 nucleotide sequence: TGTGCCAGCAGTTTACTGGGGACAGGGGGAAACGAGCAGTACTTC.

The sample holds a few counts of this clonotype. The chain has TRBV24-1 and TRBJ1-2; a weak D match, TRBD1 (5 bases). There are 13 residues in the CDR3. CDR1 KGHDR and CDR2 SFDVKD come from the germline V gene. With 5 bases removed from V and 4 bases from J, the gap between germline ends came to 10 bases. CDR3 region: CATSGTTAYGYTF. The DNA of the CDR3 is TGTGCCACCAGTGGTACGACAGCCTATGGCTACACCTTC.

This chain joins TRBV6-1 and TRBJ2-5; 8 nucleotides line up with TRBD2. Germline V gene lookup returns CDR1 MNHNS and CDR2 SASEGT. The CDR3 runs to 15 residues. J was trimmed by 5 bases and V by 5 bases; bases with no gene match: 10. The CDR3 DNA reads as TGTGCCAGCAGTCGATACTATAGCGGGGCTGAGACCCAGTACTTC. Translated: CASSRYYSGAETQYF.

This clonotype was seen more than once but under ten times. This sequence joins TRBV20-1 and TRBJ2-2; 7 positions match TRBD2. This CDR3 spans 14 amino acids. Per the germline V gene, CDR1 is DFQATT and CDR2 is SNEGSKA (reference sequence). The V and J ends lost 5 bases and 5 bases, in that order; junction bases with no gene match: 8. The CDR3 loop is CSAAGGSGTGELFF. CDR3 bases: TGCAGTGCTGCGGGCGGGAGTGGTACCGGGGAGCTGTTTTTT.

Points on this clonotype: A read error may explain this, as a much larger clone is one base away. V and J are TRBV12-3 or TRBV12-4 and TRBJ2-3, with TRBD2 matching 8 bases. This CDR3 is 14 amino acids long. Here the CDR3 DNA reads TGTGCCAGCAATTTAGCGGGGATCACAGATACGCAGTATTTT. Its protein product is CASNLAGITDTQYF.

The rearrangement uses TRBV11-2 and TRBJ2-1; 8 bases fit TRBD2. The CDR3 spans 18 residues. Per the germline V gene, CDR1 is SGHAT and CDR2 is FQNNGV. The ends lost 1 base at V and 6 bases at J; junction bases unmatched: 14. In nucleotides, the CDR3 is TGTGCCAGCAGCTTAGTGGGGGTTCGGGCGGGGGGTATCAATGAGCAGTTCTTC. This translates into CASSLVGVRAGGINEQFF. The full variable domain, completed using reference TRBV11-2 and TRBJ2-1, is EAGVAQSPRYKIIEKRQSVAFWCNPISGHATLYWYQQILGQGPKLLIQFQNNGVVDDSQLPKDRFSAERLKGVDSTLKIQPAKLEDSAVYLCASSLVGVRAGGINEQFFGPGTRLTVL.

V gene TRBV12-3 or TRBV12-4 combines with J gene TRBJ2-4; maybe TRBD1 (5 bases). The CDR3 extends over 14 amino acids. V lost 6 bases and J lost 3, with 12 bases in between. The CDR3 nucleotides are TGTGCCAGCAGCCGGACAACTGACAAAAACATTCAGTACTTC. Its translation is CASSRTTDKNIQYF.

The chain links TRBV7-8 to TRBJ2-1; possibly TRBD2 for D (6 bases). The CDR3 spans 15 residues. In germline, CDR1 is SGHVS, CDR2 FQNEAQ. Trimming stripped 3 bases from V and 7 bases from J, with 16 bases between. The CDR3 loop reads CASSLGGLGSNEQFF. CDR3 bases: TGTGCCAGCAGCTTGGGGGGACTTGGCTCTAATGAGCAGTTCTTC.

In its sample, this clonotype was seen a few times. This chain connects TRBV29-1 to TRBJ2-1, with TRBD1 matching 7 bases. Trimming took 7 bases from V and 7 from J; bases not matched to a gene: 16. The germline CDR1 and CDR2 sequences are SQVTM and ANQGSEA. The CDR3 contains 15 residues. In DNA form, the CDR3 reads TGCAGCGGAGGAGATTGGGTGAAGGGGGCTAATGAGCAGTTCTTC. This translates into CSGGDWVKGANEQFF.

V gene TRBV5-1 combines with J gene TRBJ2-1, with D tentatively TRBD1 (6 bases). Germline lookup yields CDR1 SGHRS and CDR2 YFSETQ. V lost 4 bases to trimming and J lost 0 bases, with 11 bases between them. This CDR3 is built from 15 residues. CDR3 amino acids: CASSTDRNSYNEQFF. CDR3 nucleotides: TGCGCCAGCAGCACCGACAGGAACTCCTACAATGAGCAGTTCTTC.

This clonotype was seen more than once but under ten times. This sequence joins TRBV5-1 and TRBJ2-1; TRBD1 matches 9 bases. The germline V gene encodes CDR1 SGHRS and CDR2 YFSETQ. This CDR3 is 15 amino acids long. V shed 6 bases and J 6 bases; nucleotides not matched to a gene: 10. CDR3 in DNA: TGCGCCAGCAACGTCGGGACAGGGAGTTTCAATGAGCAGTTCTTC. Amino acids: CASNVGTGSFNEQFF. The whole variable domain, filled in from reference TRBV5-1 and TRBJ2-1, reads KAGVTQTPRYLIKTRGQQVTLSCSPISGHRSVSWYQQTPGQGLQFLFEYFSETQRNKGNFPGRFSGRQFSNSRSEMNVSTLELGDSALYLCASNVGTGSFNEQFFGPGTRLTVL.

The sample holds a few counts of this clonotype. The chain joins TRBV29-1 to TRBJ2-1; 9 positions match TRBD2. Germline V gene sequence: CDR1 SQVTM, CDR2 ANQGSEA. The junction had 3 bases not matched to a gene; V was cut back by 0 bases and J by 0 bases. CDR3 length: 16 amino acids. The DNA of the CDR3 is TGCAGCGTTGAAGAACTAGCGGGCAGCTCCTACAATGAGCAGTTCTTC. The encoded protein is CSVEELAGSSYNEQFF.

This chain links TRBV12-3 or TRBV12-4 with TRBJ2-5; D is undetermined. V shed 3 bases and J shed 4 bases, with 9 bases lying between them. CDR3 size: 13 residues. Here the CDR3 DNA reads TGTGCCAGCAGTTTTTCAGTGGGAGAGACCCAGTACTTC. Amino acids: CASSFSVGETQYF.

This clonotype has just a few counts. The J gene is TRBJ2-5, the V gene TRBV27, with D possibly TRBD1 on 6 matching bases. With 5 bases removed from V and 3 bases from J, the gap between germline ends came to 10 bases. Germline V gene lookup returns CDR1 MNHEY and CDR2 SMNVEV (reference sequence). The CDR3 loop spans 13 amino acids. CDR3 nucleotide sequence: TGTGCCAGCAGTCGGTGGGACAAAGAGACCCAGTACTTC. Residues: CASSRWDKETQYF.

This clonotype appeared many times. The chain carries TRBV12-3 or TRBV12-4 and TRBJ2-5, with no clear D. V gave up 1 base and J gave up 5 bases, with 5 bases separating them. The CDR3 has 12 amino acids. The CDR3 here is CASSLEDETQYF. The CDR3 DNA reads TGTGCCAGCAGTTTAGAGGACGAGACCCAGTACTTC.

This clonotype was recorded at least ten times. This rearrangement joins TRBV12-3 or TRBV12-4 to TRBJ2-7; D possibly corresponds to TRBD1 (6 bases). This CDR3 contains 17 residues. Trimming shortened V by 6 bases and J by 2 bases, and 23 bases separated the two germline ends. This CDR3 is CASSTTDSRLPTYEQYF. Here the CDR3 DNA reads TGTGCCAGCAGCACAACGGACAGTCGTCTTCCTACCTACGAGCAGTACTTC.

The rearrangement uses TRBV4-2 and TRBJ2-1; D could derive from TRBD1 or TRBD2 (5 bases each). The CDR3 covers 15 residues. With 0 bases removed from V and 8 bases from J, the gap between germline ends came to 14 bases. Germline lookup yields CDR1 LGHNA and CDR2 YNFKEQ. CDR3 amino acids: CASSQERSRGDEQFF. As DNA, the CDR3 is TGTGCCAGCAGCCAAGAGCGGAGCCGGGGCGATGAGCAGTTCTTC.

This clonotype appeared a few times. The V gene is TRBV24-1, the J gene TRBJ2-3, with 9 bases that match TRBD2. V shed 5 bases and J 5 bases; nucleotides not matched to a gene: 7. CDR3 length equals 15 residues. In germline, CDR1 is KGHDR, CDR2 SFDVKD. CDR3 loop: CATSGPSGNRDTQYF. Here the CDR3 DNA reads TGTGCCACCAGTGGGCCTAGCGGGAATCGAGATACGCAGTATTTT.

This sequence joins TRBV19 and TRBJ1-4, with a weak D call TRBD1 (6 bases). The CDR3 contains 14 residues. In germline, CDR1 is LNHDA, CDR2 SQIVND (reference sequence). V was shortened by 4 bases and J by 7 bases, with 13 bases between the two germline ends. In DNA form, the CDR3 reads TGTGCCAGTAGTAGATTACAGGGTGGTGAAAAACTGTTTTTT. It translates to CASSRLQGGEKLFF.

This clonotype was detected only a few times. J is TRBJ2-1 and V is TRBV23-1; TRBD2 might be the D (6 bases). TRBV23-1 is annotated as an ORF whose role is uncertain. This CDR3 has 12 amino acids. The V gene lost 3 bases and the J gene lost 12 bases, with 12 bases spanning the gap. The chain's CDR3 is CASSHPGGWQFF. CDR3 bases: TGCGCCAGCAGTCACCCCGGAGGGTGGCAGTTCTTC.

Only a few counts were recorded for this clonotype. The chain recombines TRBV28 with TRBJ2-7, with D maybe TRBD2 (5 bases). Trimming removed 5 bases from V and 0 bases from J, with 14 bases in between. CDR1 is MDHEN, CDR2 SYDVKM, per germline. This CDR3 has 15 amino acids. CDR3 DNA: TGTGCCAGCAGTCCAGGACTGTCCTTCTCCTACGAGCAGTACTTC. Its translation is CASSPGLSFSYEQYF.

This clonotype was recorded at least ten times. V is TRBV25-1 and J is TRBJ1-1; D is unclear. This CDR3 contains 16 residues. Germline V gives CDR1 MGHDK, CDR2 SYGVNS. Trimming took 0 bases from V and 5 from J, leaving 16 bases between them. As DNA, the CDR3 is TGTGCCAGCAGTGAATATGGGGTAATAGCGGGAACTGAAGCTTTCTTT. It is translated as CASSEYGVIAGTEAFF.

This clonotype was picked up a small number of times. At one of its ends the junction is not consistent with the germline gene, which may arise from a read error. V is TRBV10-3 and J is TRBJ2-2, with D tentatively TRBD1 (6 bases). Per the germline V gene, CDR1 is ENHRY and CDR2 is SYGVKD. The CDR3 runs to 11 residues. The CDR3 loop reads CATGNTGELFF. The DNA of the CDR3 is TGCGCGACAGGGAACACCGGGGAGCTGTTTTTT.